This TCR beta chain appears in the sequencing data of a study of shared clonotypes between healthy human individuals. The CDR3 contains 16 residues. CDR1 LNHDA and CDR2 SQIVND come from the germline V gene (reference sequence). V trimming: 5 bases; J trimming: 5 bases; junction bases outside the gene matches: 11. The data were produced by immunoSEQ multiplex PCR, yet TCRdb's version contains in-frame clones alone and is incomplete. The sample has 2 million to 3 million clones, around 94% seen once. The rearrangement links TRBV19 to TRBJ2-3, with 9 positions matching TRBD1. Sequenced sample: naive CD4+ T cells sorted from blood. The subset: CD45RA+ positively selected. The TCR originated in a man younger than 35 in good health. The CDR3 DNA is TGTGCCAGTAGTCACCCCCCACAGGGGGCGAAAGATACGCAGTATTTT. This translates into CASSHPPQGAKDTQYF. The whole variable domain, remainder taken from reference TRBV19 and TRBJ2-3, is DGGITQSPKYLFRKEGQNVTLSCEQNLNHDAMYWYRQDPGQGLRLIYYSQIVNDFQKGDIAEGYSVSREKKESFPLTVTSAQKNPTAFYLCASSHPPQGAKDTQYFGPGTRLTVL.